This T cell receptor beta chain is drawn from a study of siplizumab effects on memory and regulatory T cells. This CDR3 is 17 amino acids long. In germline, CDR1 is SGDLS, CDR2 YYNGEE. With 0 bases clipped from V and 0 bases from J, the junction kept 9 bases outside the gene matches. Only one count was recorded for this clone. What it binds is unknown. Repertoires were generated with immunoSEQ multiplex PCR, while TCRdb's copy carries only in-frame clones and drops some. The sample lists 60,000 to 70,000 clones, 88% occurring once. The study, taken as a whole, reports: Of the proliferating CD4+ or CD8+ clones, roughly 80-95% lacked a naive or memory phenotype that could be assigned. The study found naive T cells seemingly more diverse than memory cells and seemingly major alloresponse contributors. Sequences below about 10^-5 frequency were poorly captured. As a result, only a minor fraction of alloreactive clones mapped to unstimulated subsets.

The V call is TRBV9, the J call TRBJ2-7; TRBD1 matches at 7 bases. Sequencing used Tregs sorted from blood. This sequence originates from a human donor in good health. The CDR3 DNA sequence: TGTGCCAGCAGCGTAGACCCTGACAGGGTCAGCTCCTACGAGCAGTACTTC. It encodes CASSVDPDRVSSYEQYF. The whole variable domain, remainder taken from reference TRBV9 and TRBJ2-7, is DSGVTQTPKHLITATGQRVTLRCSPRSGDLSVYWYQQSLDQGLQFLIQYYNGEERAKGNILERFSAQQFPDLHSELNLSSLELGDSALYFCASSVDPDRVSSYEQYFGPGTRLTVT.